This is a list of T cell receptor beta chains from one sample in a study of PD-L1 blockade in urothelial cancer. Using immunoSEQ multiplex PCR, the repertoire was profiled, and TCRdb retains in-frame clones only, with some absent. This table has approximately 94,000 clones, roughly 91% appearing once. Here the sequenced sample was PBMCs, taken around atezolizumab (anti-PD-L1) treatment. These TCRs come from a man aged 55 to 70 with urothelial cancer. CDR3s include the opening cysteine and the closing phenylalanine or tryptophan. Each record gives: V gene, D gene, J gene, clone size, CDR3 DNA, CDR3 protein. A D gene is named only where the DNA matches it firmly. Only part of the rows carry a size: once, few, many, or a class if the clone is expanded.

>TRBV11-2|.|TRBJ1-6|.
TGTGCCAGCAGCCCAGGGGTCGTCTATAATTCACCCCTCCACTTT
CASSPGVVYNSPLHF
>TRBV6-5|.|TRBJ2-7|.
TGTGCCAGCAGTTACGTCTTGAGCGGTACCACCTACGAGCAGTACTTC
CASSYVLSGTTYEQYF
>TRBV6-5|.|TRBJ1-5|few
TGTGCCAGCAGTCAGCAGGGGCTTGAGCAGCCCCAGCATTTT
CASSQQGLEQPQHF
>TRBV14|TRBD2|TRBJ2-1|few
TGTGCCAGCAGCCAGACTAGCGGAGGCGGGAATGAGCAGTTCTTC
CASSQTSGGGNEQFF
>TRBV10-1|TRBD1|TRBJ2-2|.
TGCGCCAGCAGTGCGGGACAGGATGCCACCGGGGAGCTGTTTTTT
CASSAGQDATGELFF
>TRBV5-1|.|TRBJ2-6|.
TGCGCCAGCAGCTTGTCCGGGGTCTCTGGGGCCAACGTCCTGACTTTC
CASSLSGVSGANVLTF
>TRBV6-6|TRBD1|TRBJ2-1|.
TGTGCCAGCAGGGGACAGGGGGCTCACAATGAGCAGTTCTTC
CASRGQGAHNEQFF
>TRBV27|.|TRBJ2-5|.
TGTGCCAGCAGTTTCGGGGAAGGGCGGGAGACCCAGTACTTC
CASSFGEGRETQYF
>TRBV4-2|TRBD1|TRBJ2-3|.
TGTGCCAGCAGCCCACTGACAGGGAATCGGGCAGATACGCAGTATTTT
CASSPLTGNRADTQYF
>TRBV4-2|.|TRBJ2-7|.
TGTGCCAGCAGCCCTGGCAGGGGGGTCTACGAGCAGTACTTC
CASSPGRGVYEQYF
>TRBV19|.|TRBJ2-5|.
TGTGCCAGTACCCACGGAGGGTCGGGGGAGACCCAGTACTTC
CASTHGGSGETQYF
>TRBV7-2|TRBD1|TRBJ1-1|.
TGTGCCAGCAGCCCCCGGGACAGAATCAGGAGCACTGAAGCTTTCTTT
CASSPRDRIRSTEAFF
>TRBV28|.|TRBJ2-2|.
TGTGCCAGTTGGGGGCTAGCAATAAACACCGGGGAGCTGTTTTTT
CASWGLAINTGELFF
>TRBV15|.|TRBJ2-5|.
TGTGCCACCAGCAGAGCAGGGGCCCAAGAGACCCAGTACTTC
CATSRAGAQETQYF
>TRBV5-4|TRBD2|TRBJ2-5|.
TGTGCCAGCAGCGCGACTAGCGGGGGGGTGGGCCAAGAGACCCAGTACTTC
CASSATSGGVGQETQYF
>TRBV28|TRBD1|TRBJ1-1|.
TGTGCCAGCAGGACAGGGGGCGGCACTGAAGCTTTCTTT
CASRTGGGTEAFF
>TRBV28|.|TRBJ2-7|.
TGTGCCAGCAGTCCGTCCGGACAGAGCTCCTACGAGCAGTACTTC
CASSPSGQSSYEQYF
>TRBV2|TRBD2|TRBJ2-7|.
TGTGCCAGTGGACTAGCGGGGGGGCCTCGCGAGCAGTACTTC
CASGLAGGPREQYF
>TRBV28|TRBD1|TRBJ2-7|.
TGTGCCAGCAGAACCCTCGGGACAGGGGCCTACGAGCAGTACTTC
CASRTLGTGAYEQYF
>TRBV6-6|.|TRBJ2-4|.
TGTGCCAGCACTTCTGTAGAGGACATTCAGTACTTC
CASTSVEDIQYF
>TRBV5-1|TRBD2|TRBJ2-1|once
TGCGCCAGCAGGACGGGGGGAAGCTCCTACAATGAGCAGTTCTTC
CASRTGGSSYNEQFF
>TRBV7-2|TRBD2|TRBJ2-3|.
TGTGCCAGCAGCCCTCAAGGGGCGGGGGTCACAGATACGCAGTATTTT
CASSPQGAGVTDTQYF
>TRBV6-6|TRBD1|TRBJ1-2|.
TGTGCCAGCAGTATCCCAGGGGGCGGGTATGGCTACACCTTC
CASSIPGGGYGYTF
>TRBV5-1|TRBD1|TRBJ2-5|.
TGCGCCAGCACGGACAGGGAAGAGACCCAGTACTTC
CASTDREETQYF
>TRBV18|TRBD1|TRBJ1-1|.
TGTGCCAGCTCACCGCAGGGACAGGGGGACACTGAAGCTTTCTTT
CASSPQGQGDTEAFF
>TRBV6-1|.|TRBJ2-7|.
TGTGCCAGCAGTGACCTCTACGAGCAGTACTTC
CASSDLYEQYF
>TRBV6-6|TRBD2|TRBJ2-7|.
TGTGCCAGCAGTCCCTTAGCGGGAGCTGCCGAGCAGTACTTC
CASSPLAGAAEQYF
>TRBV18|.|TRBJ2-5|.
TGTGCCAGCTCACCACCCGGGAGTGAGGAGACCCAGTACTTC
CASSPPGSEETQYF
>TRBV6-5|TRBD2|TRBJ2-7|.
TGTGCCAGCAGTTACCAACTGGCGGGAGCCTACGAGCAGTACTTC
CASSYQLAGAYEQYF
>TRBV9|TRBD1|TRBJ2-2|.
TGTGCCAGCAGCGTTTTAGGGACAGGGGCAGGGGAGCTGTTTTTT
CASSVLGTGAGELFF
>TRBV11-2|.|TRBJ1-1|.
TGTGCCAGCAGCTTAGATCGGGGGGTTGGTGGGAACACTGAAGCTTTCTTT
CASSLDRGVGGNTEAFF
>TRBV6-5|TRBD1|TRBJ2-7|.
TGTGCCAGCAGTAGAGGGACAGGTTCCCTTGAGTACTTC
CASSRGTGSLEYF
>TRBV19|.|TRBJ2-2|.
TGTGCCAGTAGTGAATACCGGGACACCGGGGAGCTGTTTTTT
CASSEYRDTGELFF
>TRBV9|.|TRBJ2-2|.
TGTGCCAGCAGCGTAGGAGAGGGAGTGGCCGGGGAGCTGTTTTTT
CASSVGEGVAGELFF
>TRBV29-1|.|TRBJ1-5|.
TGCAGCGCAGCAGGGGTAAATCAGCCCCAGCATTTT
CSAAGVNQPQHF
>TRBV5-6|.|TRBJ1-6|.
TGTGCCAGCAGCGTCCGGGGTGACGGGTCACCCCTCCACTTT
CASSVRGDGSPLHF
>TRBV30|TRBD1|TRBJ1-5|.
TGTGCCTGCACTCCGGGACAGGGGATTCATCAGCCCCAGCATTTT
CACTPGQGIHQPQHF
>TRBV6-5|TRBD1|TRBJ2-1|.
TGTGCCAGCAGCCCGACAGGGAGTGAGCAGTTCTTC
CASSPTGSEQFF
>TRBV4-2|TRBD2|TRBJ2-2|once
TGTGCCAGCAGCCAGGAACTAGCGGGGGGGCCCGGGGAGCTGTTTTTT
CASSQELAGGPGELFF
>TRBV4-1|.|TRBJ2-7|.
TGCGCCAGCAGCCAAGGGATGGGGGCCCCCGAGCAGTACTTC
CASSQGMGAPEQYF
>TRBV13|.|TRBJ2-1|.
TGTGCCAGCAGCCAGCGGGTGGATGAGCAGTTCTTC
CASSQRVDEQFF
>TRBV6-1|.|TRBJ2-1|.
TGTGCCAGCAGTCCTCATGGGTGGAGCCGGGAGTTCTTC
CASSPHGWSREFF
>TRBV11-3|.|TRBJ2-7|.
TGTGCCAGCACCCGAGGTGGGAGCTCCTACGAGCAGTACTTC
CASTRGGSSYEQYF
>TRBV19|TRBD1|TRBJ2-5|.
TGTGCCAGTAGTATAGGGTCGACCCGGACAGGGGGCGAGACCCAGTACTTC
CASSIGSTRTGGETQYF
>TRBV21-1|.|TRBJ1-2|.
TGTGCCAGCAGTACTGAGGACAGCAACTATGGCTACACCTTC
CASSTEDSNYGYTF
>TRBV29-1|.|TRBJ1-2|.
TGCAGCGTTGGGGGCGGGGGCTATGGCTACACCTTC
CSVGGGGYGYTF